Sequencing of this TCR beta chain was carried out in a study of beta chain features in type 1 diabetes. This CDR3 has 13 residues. V lost 5 bases and J 4 bases, leaving 12 bases between the germline ends. Germline CDR1 is GTSNPN and CDR2 is SVGIG (reference sequence). Investigators reverse transcribed all isolated RNA, so they sequenced expressed TCRB transcripts. The data were produced by immunoSEQ multiplex PCR, yet TCRdb's version contains in-frame clones alone and is incomplete. The sample holds 350,000 to 400,000 clones, around 12% seen once. This clone appeared a few times. Its antigen is unidentified. Study findings and constraints: TCRB CDR3s were moderately but significantly shorter in Type 1 diabetes patients in all four CD4+ subsets.

Sample: naive CD4+ T cells from blood. The rearrangement uses TRBV30 and TRBJ1-5; TRBD1 might be the D (5 bases). The TCR was taken from a woman in her late teens or twenties with type 1 diabetes. This chain's CDR3 is CAWGPGGNQPQHF. In nucleotides, the CDR3 is TGTGCCTGGGGCCCTGGGGGGAATCAGCCCCAGCATTTT.